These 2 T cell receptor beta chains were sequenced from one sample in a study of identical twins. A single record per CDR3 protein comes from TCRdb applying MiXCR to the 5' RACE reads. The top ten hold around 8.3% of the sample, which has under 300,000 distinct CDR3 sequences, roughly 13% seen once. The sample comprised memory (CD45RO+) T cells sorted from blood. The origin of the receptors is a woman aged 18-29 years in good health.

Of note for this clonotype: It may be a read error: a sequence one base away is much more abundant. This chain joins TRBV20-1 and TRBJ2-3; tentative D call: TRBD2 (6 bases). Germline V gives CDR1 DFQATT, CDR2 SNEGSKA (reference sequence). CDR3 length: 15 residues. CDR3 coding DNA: TGCTGTGCTAGTGGCCCAATCGGGAGCAGGGATACGCAGTATTTT. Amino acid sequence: CCASGPIGSRDTQYF.

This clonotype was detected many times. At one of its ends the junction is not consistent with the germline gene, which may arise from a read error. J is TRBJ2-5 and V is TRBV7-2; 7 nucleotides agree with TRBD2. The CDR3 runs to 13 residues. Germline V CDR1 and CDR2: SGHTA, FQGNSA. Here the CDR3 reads CASSLGVRESQYF. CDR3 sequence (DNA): TGTGCCAGCAGCTTAGGTGTGCGGGAGAGCCAGTACTTC.